This T cell receptor beta chain was sequenced in a study of blood T cell repertoires in COVID-19. Study-wide background: The United States, Italy and Spain were the sources of the acute and convalescent COVID-19 samples.

This CDR3 region has 15 residues. V dropped 0 bases and J dropped 10 bases, with 17 bases sitting between them. The germline V gene encodes CDR1 SGHRS and CDR2 YFSETQ. Generated by immunoSEQ multiplex PCR, the TCRdb table keeps only in-frame clones and is missing some. The sample consists of 250,000 to 300,000 clones, roughly nine tenths of them appearing once. Individuals aged about 18 to 100 years were recruited from fewer than 30 US areas. Clinical histories supplied by participants themselves formed the basis of cohort assignment. This clone came up once. The clonotype comes from a woman between 55 and 75 years old who had recovered from COVID-19. The sequenced sample was PBMCs or T cells enriched from blood (not recorded which). J is TRBJ2-1 and V is TRBV5-1; D possibly corresponds to TRBD1 (6 bases). CDR3 sequence reads: CASSLVVGAGVEQFF. CDR3 DNA: TGCGCCAGCAGCTTGGTGGTCGGGGCAGGGGTCGAGCAGTTCTTC.